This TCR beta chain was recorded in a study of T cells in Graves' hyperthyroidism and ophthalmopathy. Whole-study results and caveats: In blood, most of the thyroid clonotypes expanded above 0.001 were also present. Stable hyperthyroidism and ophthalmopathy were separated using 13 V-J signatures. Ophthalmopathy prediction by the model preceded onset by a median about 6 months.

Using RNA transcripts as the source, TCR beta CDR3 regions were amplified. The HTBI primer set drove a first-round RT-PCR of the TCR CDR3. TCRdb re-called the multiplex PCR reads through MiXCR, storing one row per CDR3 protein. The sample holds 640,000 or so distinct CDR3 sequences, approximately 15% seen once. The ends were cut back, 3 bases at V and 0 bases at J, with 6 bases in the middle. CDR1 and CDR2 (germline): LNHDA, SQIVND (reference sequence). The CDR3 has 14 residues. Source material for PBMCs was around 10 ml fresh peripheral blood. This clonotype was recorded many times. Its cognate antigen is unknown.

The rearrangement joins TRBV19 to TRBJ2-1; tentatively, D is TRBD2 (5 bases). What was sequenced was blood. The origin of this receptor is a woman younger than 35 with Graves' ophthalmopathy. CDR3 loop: CASSMSGSYNEQFF. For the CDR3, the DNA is TGTGCCAGTAGTATGAGCGGCTCCTACAATGAGCAGTTCTTC.